This T cell receptor (beta chain) was sequenced for a study of T cell repertoires in cytomegalovirus infection. Study-level background: Peptides in the study included HLA-C-restricted and HLA-B-restricted CMV epitopes. CMV infection plus the matching HLA type was flagged by public TCR beta signatures. Study conclusions and caveats: Dominant in the ex vivo response were TCR beta clonotypes restricted by HLA-C and specific for CMV. Identification of carriers of CMV plus the relevant HLA was achieved through cumulative public TCR beta family frequency.

TCRdb ran MiXCR on the reads and lists one entry per CDR3 protein. The table shows 110,000 to 150,000 distinct CDR3 sequences, with more than 30% occurring only once. This clonotype was seen many times. Its matching antigen is unknown. Germline CDR1 SGHVS, CDR2 FNYEAQ. This CDR3 comprises 16 residues. V gave up 2 bases and J gave up 4 bases, with 14 bases separating them. This sequence was found in a human donor in good health (CMV status not recorded). Some clones in this sample may be carry-over from other donors' samples. The chain couples TRBV7-6 to TRBJ1-4; unclear D gene. Sequences were derived from CD8+ T cells from cultured PBMCs, sampled from culture after CMV antigen stimulation. The CDR3 region has the DNA TGTGCCAGCAGCTTAAATCCTGAGGACCGTAATGAAAAACTGTTTTTT. Translating it yields CASSLNPEDRNEKLFF.